The following is a T cell receptor beta chain sequence with its context. The sample belongs to a study of Ad26.COV2.S vaccination and SARS-CoV-2 variants. Study summary: Among those in the COV1001 Ad26.COV2.S trial arm was the donor.

V shed 0 bases and J 4 bases; nucleotides not matched to a gene: 3. Germline V gives CDR1 GTSNPN, CDR2 SVGIG (reference sequence). This CDR3 contains 15 residues. The treatment denotes: some 20 received Ad26.COV2.S at low or high dose, single or two shots; 5 received placebo; per-sample allocation not given. Day 63 after the first vaccine or placebo injection was the time point for sampling. Repertoires were generated with immunoSEQ multiplex PCR, while TCRdb's copy carries only in-frame clones and drops some. The sample consists of 300,000 to 350,000 clones, roughly 84% of them appearing once. The origin of this receptor is a person between 18 and 65 years old who received the Ad26.COV2.S COVID-19 vaccine or a placebo. The genes are TRBV30 and TRBJ2-2; 9 bases are a match to TRBD2. The material was peripheral blood, obtained in a trial of Ad26.COV2.S vaccine versus placebo. CDR3: CAWSVRGGGTGELFF. In nucleotides, the CDR3 is TGTGCCTGGAGTGTGCGGGGGGGCGGCACCGGGGAGCTGTTTTTT.